The text below deals with one T cell receptor (beta chain). What antigen it recognizes has not been identified. No base quality values were provided; no much bigger clone lies one nucleotide off. CDR1 and CDR2, per the germline V gene, are SNHLY and FYNNEI. Taken from cysteine to phenylalanine, the CDR3 has 14 residues. Here the CDR3 DNA is all that survives: 42 bases in frame from base 1. The entry originates in a study of identical twins (TCRdb year 2016). A note on the overall study: The study deep-sequenced TCR alpha and beta repertoires from monozygotic twins, unrelated adults of various ages and cord blood to test whether fetal clonotypes persist. Replicate twin experiments were performed at different times using different library preparation protocols to rule out contamination. Beyond this particular receptor, the publication reports: Abundant cord blood beta clonotypes carried fewer insertions; young adult naive repertoires showed a weaker similar trend, while memory repertoires showed none. Because the same donors could not be followed over many years, the conclusions relied on cross-sectional statistical analysis. In monozygotic twins, recombination models systematically underestimated out-of-frame TCR alpha sharing, but the models matched the sharing seen between unrelated individuals. Out-of-frame TCR alpha sequences shared between twins showed an excess of low generation-probability sequences compared with coincidental sharing between unrelated individuals. The excess sharing between twins in beta out-of-frame sequences was weaker because fewer shared sequences reduced the signal-to-noise ratio. Zero-insertion analyses could be partly confounded by invariant T cells such as MAIT and iNKT, though diverse VJ usage argued against such confounding for most clonotypes.

Libraries were made using 5' RACE. This sample was sequenced with an Illumina HiSeq 2000. A universal primer binding site was introduced by template switching, and a unique molecular identifier was present in the final cDNA, enabling accurate counting of TCR cDNA molecules. Specific primers in the conserved constant-segment region were used to synthesize first-strand cDNA for TCR alpha and beta chains. To control for contamination, each cDNA library was double barcoded with a SMART-Mk sample barcode plus Illumina barcodes. Two successive PCR steps introduced TruSeq adapter sequences along with Illumina sample barcodes. The Illumina HiSeq platform was used with custom primers to sequence TCR alpha and beta cDNA libraries. Per the original workflow: Raw reads were processed with MiGEC to extract unique molecular identifiers, and MiXCR was used to determine CDR3 positions. For each individual, recombination models were inferred using an EM algorithm with the repgenHMM and IGoR tools. Shared clonotypes were analyzed with the tcR package in R, and sharing was normalized by the product of cloneset sizes. To study raw recombination without the effects of thymic and clonal selection, out-of-frame nonproductive sequences were analyzed. The raw public reads went through TCRdb reprocessing: fastp at Q25, MiXCR clone calling, in-frame beta chains kept. Rows matching on CDR3 protein sequence are summarized as one entry with the most common DNA and genes. Here the V and J calls rest on TCRdb's processing, not on the authors' analysis. The sample profile shows 700,000 to 950,000 distinct CDR3 sequences; 9% to 15% of them were found once. Clones ranked in the top ten supply roughly 1.6% of the sample.

Only healthy Caucasian donors were included. Three pairs of female monozygotic twins, all aged roughly 18 to 29 years, made up the twin cohort. The RNA used for TCR libraries was isolated from peripheral blood mononuclear cells. These same records also appear under a second study, on yellow fever vaccine responses in identical twins. The other study reports the following: According to the authors, in identical twins the way T cells responded to vaccination appeared partly convergent and partly personalized. In identical twins, the study followed T cell clones that responded to the vaccine with precision.

The chain links TRBV2 with TRBJ2-2; 10 central bases correspond to TRBD2. The sequencing sample was made of PBMCs. This sequence originates from a woman between 18 and 30 years old in good health. The bases are TGTGCGACCCTAGCGGGAGAATACACCGGGGAGCTGTTTTTT. This translates into CATLAGEYTGELFF. When the CDR3 is completed using the reference TRBV2 and TRBJ2-2 genes on either side, the full variable domain is EPEVTQTPSHQVTQMGQEVILRCVPISNHLYFYWYRQILGQKVEFLVSFYNNEISEKSEIFDDQFSVERPDGSNFTLKIRSTKLEDSAMYFCATLAGEYTGELFFGEGSRLTVL.